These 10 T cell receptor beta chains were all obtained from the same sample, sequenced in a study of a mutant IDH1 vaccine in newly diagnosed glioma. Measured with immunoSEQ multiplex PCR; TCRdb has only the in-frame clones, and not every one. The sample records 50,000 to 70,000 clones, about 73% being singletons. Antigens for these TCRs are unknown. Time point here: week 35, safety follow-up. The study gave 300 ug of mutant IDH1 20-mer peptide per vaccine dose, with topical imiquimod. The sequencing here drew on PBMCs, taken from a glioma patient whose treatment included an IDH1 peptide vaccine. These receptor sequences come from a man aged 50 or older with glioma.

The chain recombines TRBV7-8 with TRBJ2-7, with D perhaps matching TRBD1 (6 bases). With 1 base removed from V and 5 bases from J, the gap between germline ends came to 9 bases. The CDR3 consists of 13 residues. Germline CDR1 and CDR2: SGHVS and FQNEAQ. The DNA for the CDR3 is TGTGCCAGCAGCTTAGACCGGGACAACGAGCAGTACTTC. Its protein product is CASSLDRDNEQYF.

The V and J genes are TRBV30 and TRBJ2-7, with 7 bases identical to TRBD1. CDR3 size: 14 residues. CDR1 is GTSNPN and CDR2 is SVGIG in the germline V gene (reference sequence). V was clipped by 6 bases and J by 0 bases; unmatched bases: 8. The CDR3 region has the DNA TGTGCCTGCCCGACAGGGAAGAGCTCCTACGAGCAGTACTTC. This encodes CACPTGKSSYEQYF.

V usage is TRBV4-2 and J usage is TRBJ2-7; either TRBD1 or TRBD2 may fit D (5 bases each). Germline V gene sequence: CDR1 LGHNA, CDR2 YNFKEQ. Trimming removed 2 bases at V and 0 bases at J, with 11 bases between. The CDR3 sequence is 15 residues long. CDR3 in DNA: TGTGCCAGCAGCCAAAGGGAGAGGGGCTCCTACGAGCAGTACTTC. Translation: CASSQRERGSYEQYF.

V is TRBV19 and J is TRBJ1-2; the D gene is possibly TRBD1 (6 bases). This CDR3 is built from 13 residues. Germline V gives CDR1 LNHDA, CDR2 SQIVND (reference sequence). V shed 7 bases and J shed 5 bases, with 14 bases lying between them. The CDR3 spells CASIDRDTYGYTF. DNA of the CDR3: TGTGCCAGTATTGACCGGGACACTTATGGCTACACCTTC.

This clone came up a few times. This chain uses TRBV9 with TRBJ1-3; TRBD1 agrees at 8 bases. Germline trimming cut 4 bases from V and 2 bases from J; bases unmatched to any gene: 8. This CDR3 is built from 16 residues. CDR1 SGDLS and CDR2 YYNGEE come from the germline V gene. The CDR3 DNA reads TGTGCCAGCAGCCCCCAGACAGGGGACGCTGGAAACACCATATATTTT. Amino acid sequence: CASSPQTGDAGNTIYF.

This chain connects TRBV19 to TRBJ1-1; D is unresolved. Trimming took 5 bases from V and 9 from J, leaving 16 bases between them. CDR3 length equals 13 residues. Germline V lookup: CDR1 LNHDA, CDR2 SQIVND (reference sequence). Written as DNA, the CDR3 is TGTGCCAGTAGTGTGGACCGCCCCACCCAAGCTTTCTTT. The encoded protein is CASSVDRPTQAFF.

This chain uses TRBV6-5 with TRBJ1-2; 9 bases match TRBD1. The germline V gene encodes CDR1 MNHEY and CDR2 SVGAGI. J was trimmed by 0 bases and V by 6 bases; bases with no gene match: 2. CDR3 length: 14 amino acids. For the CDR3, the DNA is TGTGCCAGCAGGAACAGGGGGCCTAACTATGGCTACACCTTC. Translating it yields CASRNRGPNYGYTF.

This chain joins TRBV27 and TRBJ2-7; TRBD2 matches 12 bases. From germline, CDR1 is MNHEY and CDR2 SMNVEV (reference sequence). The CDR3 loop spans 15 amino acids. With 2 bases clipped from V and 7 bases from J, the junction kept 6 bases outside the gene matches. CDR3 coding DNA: TGTGCCAGCAGTTTACTAGCGGGGGGGCCTCGGGAGCAGTACTTC. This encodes CASSLLAGGPREQYF.

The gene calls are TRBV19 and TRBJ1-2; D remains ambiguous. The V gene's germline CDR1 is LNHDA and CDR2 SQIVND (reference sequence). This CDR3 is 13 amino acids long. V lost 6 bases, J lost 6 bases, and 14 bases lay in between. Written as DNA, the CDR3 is TGTGCCAGTAGGGATCCACCGGAAAATGGCTACACCTTC. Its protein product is CASRDPPENGYTF.

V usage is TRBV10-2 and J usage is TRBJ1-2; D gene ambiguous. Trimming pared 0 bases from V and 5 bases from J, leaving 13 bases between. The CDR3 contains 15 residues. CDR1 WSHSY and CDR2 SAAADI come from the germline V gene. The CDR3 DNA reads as TGCGCCAGCAGTGAGTCGAGGGCTCGAGGATATGGCTACACCTTC. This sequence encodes CASSESRARGYGYTF.